The 20 T cell receptor beta chains in this list originate from one sample, sequenced in a study of blood T cell repertoires in COVID-19. Measured with immunoSEQ multiplex PCR; TCRdb has only the in-frame clones, and not every one. Of around 170,000 clones in the sample, 80% to 85% were seen once. The sample comprised peripheral blood. These receptors all come from a man between 18 and 35 years old with active or convalescent COVID-19.

CDR3: CASSQTGIVTDTQYF. The CDR3 DNA is TGTGCCAGCAGCCAAACGGGAATAGTCACAGATACGCAGTATTTT. This chain uses TRBV14 with TRBJ2-3; perhaps TRBD2 as D (5 bases). The germline CDR1 and CDR2 sequences are SGHDN and FVKESK. There are 15 residues in the CDR3. V shed 2 bases and J shed 2 bases, with 11 bases lying between them.

The chain recombines TRBV10-3 with TRBJ2-2; 11 positions agree with TRBD1. Looked up from germline, CDR1 is ENHRY and CDR2 is SYGVKD. The length of the CDR3 is 14 residues. V gave up 6 bases and J gave up 7 bases; unmatched junction bases: 4. In DNA form, the CDR3 reads TGTGCCATCAGACCCGGGACAGGGGGCGGGGAGCTGTTTTTT. Amino acid sequence: CAIRPGTGGGELFF.

In DNA, the CDR3 is TGTGCCAGCAGCCCGCGACTAGCGCTTAACTCCTACGAGCAGTACTTC. Its translation: CASSPRLALNSYEQYF. The chain employs TRBV7-6 and TRBJ2-7; 8 bases fit TRBD2. Trimming cost V 5 bases and J 0 bases; bases outside gene matches: 9. Germline values: CDR1 SGHVS, CDR2 FNYEAQ. The CDR3 consists of 16 residues.

The V call is TRBV30, the J call TRBJ1-5; D gene ambiguous. The CDR3 totals 14 residues. CDR1 and CDR2 from the germline V gene are GTSNPN and SVGIG (reference sequence). The V end lost 0 bases, the J end lost 2 bases, and 8 bases lay between the germline ends. The CDR3 loop is CAWSVGGGNQPQHF. CDR3 DNA sequence: TGTGCCTGGAGTGTAGGCGGGGGCAATCAGCCCCAGCATTTT.

The rearrangement joins TRBV7-8 to TRBJ2-3, with TRBD2 matching over 8 bases. Germline V gene lookup returns CDR1 SGHVS and CDR2 FQNEAQ. CDR3 size: 18 residues. V shed 2 bases, J shed 4 bases, and the junction held 14 bases outside the gene matches. Here the CDR3 DNA reads TGTGCCAGCAGCTTACGACACCTAACAGCGGGGGAGGCAGATACGCAGTATTTT. Encoded protein: CASSLRHLTAGEADTQYF.

V is TRBV6-5 and J is TRBJ2-2, with D perhaps matching TRBD1 (5 bases). CDR3 length equals 15 residues. Germline assignment: CDR1 MNHEY and CDR2 SVGAGI. Trimming removed 5 bases from V and 5 bases from J, with 15 bases in between. The CDR3 here is CASSRFDRVTGELFF. CDR3 nucleotide sequence: TGTGCCAGCAGTAGATTCGACAGAGTTACCGGGGAGCTGTTTTTT.

The J gene is TRBJ1-2, the V gene TRBV2; 10 nucleotides agree with TRBD1. Germline-derived CDR1 and CDR2 are SNHLY and FYNNEI. V shed 4 bases, J shed 4 bases, and the junction held 15 bases outside the gene matches. The CDR3 extends over 18 amino acids. The CDR3 spells CASSGNRDRGDGGYGYTF. The CDR3 DNA reads TGTGCCAGCAGTGGTAACCGGGACAGGGGAGATGGCGGCTATGGCTACACCTTC.

V usage is TRBV6-5 and J usage is TRBJ1-3; D not certain. From germline, CDR1 is MNHEY and CDR2 SVGAGI. The germline V and J ends were trimmed by 2 bases and 0 bases, with 8 bases remaining between them. This CDR3 spans 15 amino acids. The CDR3 nucleotides read TGTGCCAGCAGTTACGTACAGAACTCTGGAAACACCATATATTTT. Translated, it gives CASSYVQNSGNTIYF.

In DNA, the CDR3 is TGTGCCAGCAGTTACTCAGCAGGGACCTACGAGCAGTACTTC. It encodes CASSYSAGTYEQYF. This sequence joins TRBV6-5 and TRBJ2-7; possibly TRBD1 for D (5 bases). There are 14 residues in the CDR3. Germline assignment: CDR1 MNHEY and CDR2 SVGAGI. Trimming shortened V by 0 bases and J by 2 bases, and 8 bases separated the two germline ends.

CDR3 coding DNA: TGTGCCAGCAGCTTGGTGCTTTGCTATAGCAATCAGCCCCAGCATTTT. Translating gives CASSLVLCYSNQPQHF. This rearrangement joins TRBV5-4 to TRBJ1-5; D is uncertain. The CDR3 runs to 16 residues. CDR1 is SGHNT and CDR2 is YYREEE in the germline V gene (reference sequence). Trimming shortened V by 0 bases and J by 0 bases, and 10 bases separated the two germline ends. Full variable domain (rest looked up from reference TRBV5-4 and TRBJ1-5): ETGVTQSPTHLIKTRGQQVTLRCSSQSGHNTVSWYQQALGQGPQFIFQYYREEENGRGNFPPRFSGLQFPNYSSELNVNALELDDSALYLCASSLVLCYSNQPQHFGDGTRLSIL.

This clone was counted a single time. The rearrangement uses TRBV28 and TRBJ2-7; 12 bases are shared with TRBD1. The CDR3 runs to 15 residues. The V and J ends lost 7 bases and 7 bases, in that order; junction bases with no gene match: 11. From germline, CDR1 is MDHEN and CDR2 SYDVKM. CDR3 in amino acids: CASTPPGQGAREQYF. The CDR3 nucleotides read TGTGCCAGCACCCCTCCGGGACAGGGGGCGAGGGAGCAGTACTTC.

The chain has TRBV2 and TRBJ1-2, with D tentatively TRBD1 (5 bases). Germline values: CDR1 SNHLY, CDR2 FYNNEI. V dropped 2 bases and J dropped 7 bases, with 11 bases sitting between them. The CDR3 extends over 13 amino acids. This chain's CDR3 is CASSEQGSSGYTF. The CDR3 DNA is TGTGCCAGCAGTGAACAGGGTTCGAGTGGCTACACCTTC.

The CDR3 spells CASSLNLRSTQYF. As DNA, the CDR3 is TGTGCCAGCAGCTTAAACCTGAGATCTACGCAGTATTTT. The chain recombines TRBV7-3 with TRBJ2-3, with D hard to call. Germline CDR1 is SGHTA and CDR2 is FQGTGA. V was trimmed by 1 base and J by 8 bases, leaving 10 bases between them. The CDR3 contains 13 residues.

This rearrangement joins TRBV7-3 to TRBJ2-3; possible D gene TRBD2, 5 bases. Germline CDR1 SGHTA, CDR2 FQGTGA. The CDR3 totals 15 residues. Trimming cost V 4 bases and J 4 bases, with 15 bases left between them. The CDR3 coding sequence is TGTGCCAGCAGCTCCTCCCCGGCTAGCCCAGATACGCAGTATTTT. It is translated as CASSSSPASPDTQYF. The full variable domain, rest sourced from reference TRBV7-3 and TRBJ2-3, is GAGVSQTPSNKVTEKGKYVELRCDPISGHTALYWYRQSLGQGPEFLIYFQGTGAADDSGLPNDRFFAVRPEGSVSTLKIQRTERGDSAVYLCASSSSPASPDTQYFGPGTRLTVL.

The sample holds one count of this clone. CDR3 nucleotides: TGTGCCAGCAGCTTAGTCGGCTTCAGGGGGAACACCGGGGAGCTGTTTTTT. This codes for CASSLVGFRGNTGELFF. V usage is TRBV7-2 and J usage is TRBJ2-2; a possible D gene is TRBD1 (6 bases). The V and J ends lost 1 base and 1 base respectively, with 13 bases between them. The CDR3 contains 17 residues. Looked up from germline, CDR1 is SGHTA and CDR2 is FQGNSA.

In regard to this clone: The sample has other DNA sequences that encode this CDR3 too. The CDR3 spells CASSDSNRNTEAFF. The CDR3 DNA reads TGTGCCAGCAGTGACTCTAACAGGAACACTGAAGCTTTCTTT. The rearrangement joins TRBV6-4 to TRBJ1-1; no clear D gene. V was shortened by 0 bases and J by 1 base, with 6 bases between the two germline ends. The CDR3 is 14 amino acids. Germline CDR1 and CDR2: MRHNA and SNTAGT.

This clone appeared a single time. The chain uses TRBV11-1 and TRBJ2-7; D might be TRBD2 (6 bases). Germline V gene sequence: CDR1 SGHAT, CDR2 FQDESV (reference sequence). V was trimmed by 7 bases and J by 6 bases, leaving 22 bases between them. This CDR3 has 15 amino acids. The CDR3 nucleotides read TGTGCCAGCAACTACAGGCCTCTCGGAGCGGGCGAGCAGTACTTC. It translates to CASNYRPLGAGEQYF.

The V call is TRBV7-8, the J call TRBJ2-7; possible D gene TRBD1, 5 bases. The germline V gene has CDR1 SGHVS and CDR2 FQNEAQ. Trimming took 5 bases from V and 5 from J, leaving 10 bases between them. The length of the CDR3 is 12 residues. CDR3 DNA sequence: TGTGCCAGCAGCAGGGGTACCAACGAGCAGTACTTC. Its protein is CASSRGTNEQYF.

This rearrangement joins TRBV28 to TRBJ2-7; D uncertain. The germline V and J ends were trimmed by 6 bases and 4 bases, with 7 bases remaining between them. Germline CDR1 reads MDHEN; CDR2 reads SYDVKM. CDR3 length: 11 amino acids. CDR3 amino acids: CASRNRYEQYF. The CDR3 DNA is TGTGCCAGCAGGAATCGGTACGAGCAGTACTTC.

The chain links TRBV7-6 to TRBJ1-3, with D hard to call. The length of the CDR3 is 16 residues. The germline V gene has CDR1 SGHVS and CDR2 FNYEAQ. V was shortened by 1 base and J by 0 bases, with 10 bases between the two germline ends. The CDR3 here is CASSLVGESSGNTIYF. CDR3 DNA: TGTGCCAGCAGCTTAGTTGGGGAGAGCTCTGGAAACACCATATATTTT.